These T cell receptor beta chains were read from a single sample in a study of regulatory T cells in long-lasting Graves disease. TCRdb reprocessed the multiplex PCR reads with MiXCR, giving one entry per CDR3 protein. The data hold over 400,000 distinct CDR3 sequences, with around 15% observed a single time. The sample was also linked to a second study, of T cells in Graves' hyperthyroidism and ophthalmopathy.

Sequencing was performed on peripheral blood mononuclear cells (PBMCs), taken at new diagnosis, from a patient treated with antithyroid drugs. These receptors came from a woman in her fifties or sixties with Graves disease. The CDR3 runs from the conserved cysteine through the conserved F or W. A D gene is named only where the DNA matches it firmly. Some rows have no size entry. The others give once, few or many, or a class for an expanded clone.

v_gene: TRBV7-2
abundance: many
j_gene: TRBJ2-3
d_gene: TRBD2
CDR3aa: CASSPIGLPAGSTDTQYF
CDR3nt: TGTGCCAGCAGCCCAATCGGGTTGCCAGCGGGAAGCACAGATACGCAGTATTTT

v_gene: TRBV5-1
abundance: many
j_gene: TRBJ2-7
d_gene: -
CDR3aa: CASSPTGTPSYEQYF
CDR3nt: TGCGCCAGCAGCCCGACCGGGACCCCATCCTACGAGCAGTACTTC

v_gene: TRBV5-1
abundance: few
j_gene: TRBJ2-5
d_gene: -
CDR3aa: CASSLEIQGVETQYF
CDR3nt: TGCGCCAGCAGCTTGGAAATTCAGGGCGTAGAGACCCAGTACTTC

v_gene: TRBV4-1
abundance: many
j_gene: TRBJ1-4
d_gene: TRBD1
CDR3aa: CASRFGTGNEKLFF
CDR3nt: TGCGCCAGCAGGTTTGGGACAGGGAACGAAAAACTGTTTTTT

v_gene: TRBV10-3
abundance: few
j_gene: TRBJ2-2
d_gene: TRBD1
CDR3aa: CAIADRAAGELFF
CDR3nt: TGTGCCATCGCCGACAGGGCAGCCGGGGAGCTGTTTTTT

v_gene: TRBV3-1
abundance: many
j_gene: TRBJ2-7
d_gene: -
CDR3aa: CASSHLEGYEQYF
CDR3nt: TGTGCCAGCAGCCATCTGGAGGGCTACGAGCAGTACTTC

v_gene: TRBV7-8
abundance: -
j_gene: TRBJ1-2
d_gene: -
CDR3aa: CASSLRMGYGYTF
CDR3nt: TGTGCCAGCAGCTTAAGGATGGGCTATGGCTACACCTTC

v_gene: TRBV29-1
abundance: many
j_gene: TRBJ2-2
d_gene: TRBD1
CDR3aa: CSTTGEGGELFF
CDR3nt: TGCAGCACCACAGGGGAAGGCGGGGAGCTGTTTTTT

v_gene: TRBV29-1
abundance: many
j_gene: TRBJ2-2
d_gene: TRBD2
CDR3aa: CSVGGGGWNTGELFF
CDR3nt: TGCAGCGTTGGCGGGGGAGGGTGGAACACCGGGGAGCTGTTTTTT

v_gene: TRBV7-6
abundance: many
j_gene: TRBJ2-3
d_gene: -
CDR3aa: CASSRITSTDTQYF
CDR3nt: TGTGCCAGCAGCCGCATAACTAGCACAGATACGCAGTATTTT

v_gene: TRBV28
abundance: -
j_gene: TRBJ2-1
d_gene: -
CDR3aa: CASSTGFEQFF
CDR3nt: TGTGCCAGCAGCACAGGGTTCGAGCAGTTCTTC

v_gene: TRBV11-2
abundance: many
j_gene: TRBJ2-1
d_gene: TRBD2
CDR3aa: CASSLEAGSSYNEQFF
CDR3nt: TGTGCCAGCAGCTTAGAAGCGGGGAGCTCCTACAATGAGCAGTTCTTC

v_gene: TRBV19
abundance: few
j_gene: TRBJ2-7
d_gene: TRBD2
CDR3aa: CASSRRGLAGDEQYF
CDR3nt: TGTGCCAGTAGTAGACGAGGACTAGCGGGAGACGAGCAGTACTTC

v_gene: TRBV7-8
abundance: -
j_gene: TRBJ1-1
d_gene: -
CDR3aa: CASSLVPTDSHTEAFF
CDR3nt: TGTGCCAGCAGCTTAGTTCCTACGGATTCTCACACTGAAGCTTTCTTT

v_gene: TRBV3-1
abundance: many
j_gene: TRBJ2-2
d_gene: -
CDR3aa: CASSQAGGTGELFF
CDR3nt: TGTGCCAGCAGCCAAGCGGGTGGCACCGGGGAGCTGTTTTTT

v_gene: TRBV6-2/TRBV6-3
abundance: -
j_gene: TRBJ2-1
d_gene: TRBD1
CDR3aa: CASSYSYLWTGARNEQFF
CDR3nt: TGTGCCAGCAGTTACTCATATTTGTGGACAGGGGCGCGCAATGAGCAGTTCTTC

v_gene: TRBV11-2
abundance: many
j_gene: TRBJ1-3
d_gene: -
CDR3aa: CASSRQSSGNTIYF
CDR3nt: TGTGCCAGCAGCCGACAGAGCTCTGGAAACACCATATATTTT

v_gene: TRBV29-1
abundance: few
j_gene: TRBJ1-6
d_gene: TRBD1
CDR3aa: CSVRTGLDSPLHF
CDR3nt: TGCAGCGTTCGGACAGGGCTTGATTCACCCCTCCACTTT

v_gene: TRBV13
abundance: many
j_gene: TRBJ1-6
d_gene: TRBD1
CDR3aa: CASSSGTGHSPLHF
CDR3nt: TGTGCCAGCAGCTCCGGGACAGGGCACTCACCCCTCCACTTT

v_gene: TRBV28
abundance: many
j_gene: TRBJ1-5
d_gene: TRBD1
CDR3aa: CASSQGDRGNQPQHF
CDR3nt: TGTGCCAGCAGCCAAGGGGACAGGGGCAATCAGCCCCAGCATTTT

v_gene: TRBV29-1
abundance: -
j_gene: TRBJ2-5
d_gene: TRBD1
CDR3aa: CSVEKTGAETQYF
CDR3nt: TGCAGCGTTGAAAAAACAGGGGCAGAGACCCAGTACTTC

v_gene: TRBV4-1
abundance: -
j_gene: TRBJ2-2
d_gene: -
CDR3aa: CASSQEAGNTGELFF
CDR3nt: TGCGCCAGCAGCCAAGAGGCGGGAAACACCGGGGAGCTGTTTTTT

v_gene: TRBV10-3
abundance: -
j_gene: TRBJ1-1
d_gene: TRBD1
CDR3aa: CAIRIQGVNTEAFF
CDR3nt: TGTGCCATCAGGATACAGGGGGTGAACACTGAAGCTTTCTTT

v_gene: TRBV7-3
abundance: many
j_gene: TRBJ2-3
d_gene: -
CDR3aa: CASSLPEGQLGTDTQYF
CDR3nt: TGTGCCAGCAGCTTACCGGAGGGCCAATTAGGCACAGATACGCAGTATTTT

v_gene: TRBV3-1
abundance: -
j_gene: TRBJ1-2
d_gene: -
CDR3aa: CASSQGSGTTNYGYTF
CDR3nt: TGTGCCAGCAGCCAAGGATCGGGAACTACTAACTATGGCTACACCTTC

v_gene: TRBV4-1
abundance: few
j_gene: TRBJ2-1
d_gene: TRBD2
CDR3aa: CASSQETFSAGDYNEQFF
CDR3nt: TGTGCCAGCAGCCAAGAGACCTTTTCAGCGGGAGACTACAATGAGCAGTTCTTC

v_gene: TRBV28
abundance: -
j_gene: TRBJ2-4
d_gene: TRBD1
CDR3aa: CASSEDRAKNIQYF
CDR3nt: TGTGCCAGCAGTGAGGACAGGGCCAAAAACATTCAGTACTTC

v_gene: TRBV20-1
abundance: few
j_gene: TRBJ1-5
d_gene: TRBD1
CDR3aa: CSARVSGGSNQPQHF
CDR3nt: TGCAGTGCTAGAGTATCAGGGGGCAGTAATCAGCCCCAGCATTTT

v_gene: TRBV5-1
abundance: many
j_gene: TRBJ2-1
d_gene: TRBD2
CDR3aa: CASSFSAGRVYNEQFF
CDR3nt: TGCGCCAGCAGCTTTTCGGCCGGGAGGGTTTACAATGAGCAGTTCTTC

v_gene: TRBV20-1
abundance: many
j_gene: TRBJ2-1
d_gene: TRBD1
CDR3aa: CSAQQGASSPFF
CDR3nt: TGCAGTGCCCAACAGGGGGCTAGTTCTCCGTTCTTC

v_gene: TRBV3-1
abundance: many
j_gene: TRBJ2-5
d_gene: -
CDR3aa: CASSRDKWETQYF
CDR3nt: TGTGCCAGCAGCCGGGACAAGTGGGAGACCCAGTACTTC

v_gene: TRBV5-1
abundance: many
j_gene: TRBJ2-7
d_gene: -
CDR3aa: CASANTAIPGQSYEQYF
CDR3nt: TGCGCCAGCGCGAACACCGCTATCCCGGGACAATCCTACGAGCAGTACTTC

v_gene: TRBV24-1
abundance: few
j_gene: TRBJ2-7
d_gene: -
CDR3aa: CATSDTRSASYEQYF
CDR3nt: TGTGCCACCAGTGATACCCGGTCTGCCTCCTACGAGCAGTACTTC

v_gene: TRBV10-1
abundance: many
j_gene: TRBJ2-7
d_gene: -
CDR3aa: CASIAGPCNEQYF
CDR3nt: TGCGCCAGCATTGCCGGGCCCTGCAACGAGCAGTACTTC

v_gene: TRBV12-3/TRBV12-4
abundance: -
j_gene: TRBJ1-5
d_gene: -
CDR3aa: CASCTGGNRPQHF
CDR3nt: TGTGCCAGCTGCACCGGGGGGAATCGGCCCCAGCATTTT

v_gene: TRBV28
abundance: -
j_gene: TRBJ2-3
d_gene: TRBD1
CDR3aa: CASRSGQGTDTQYF
CDR3nt: TGTGCCAGCAGATCCGGACAGGGAACAGATACGCAGTATTTT

v_gene: TRBV7-9
abundance: many
j_gene: TRBJ2-1
d_gene: -
CDR3aa: CASSFSGTFNNEQFF
CDR3nt: TGTGCCAGCAGCTTCTCAGGGACTTTCAACAATGAGCAGTTCTTC

v_gene: TRBV28
abundance: few
j_gene: TRBJ2-3
d_gene: -
CDR3aa: CASRSRTFTDTQYF
CDR3nt: TGTGCCAGCAGGTCCAGGACTTTCACAGATACGCAGTATTTT

v_gene: TRBV30
abundance: few
j_gene: TRBJ2-7
d_gene: TRBD1
CDR3aa: CAWSKGQGAGEQYF
CDR3nt: TGTGCCTGGAGTAAAGGACAGGGGGCGGGCGAGCAGTACTTC

v_gene: TRBV2
abundance: many
j_gene: TRBJ2-7
d_gene: -
CDR3aa: CASRANYEQYF
CDR3nt: TGTGCCAGCAGGGCGAACTACGAGCAGTACTTC

v_gene: TRBV2
abundance: many
j_gene: TRBJ2-1
d_gene: -
CDR3aa: CASSEITGARYNEQFF
CDR3nt: TGTGCCAGCAGTGAGATAACGGGAGCTCGTTACAATGAGCAGTTCTTC

v_gene: TRBV7-9
abundance: many
j_gene: TRBJ2-7
d_gene: -
CDR3aa: CASSLDQYDVYEQYF
CDR3nt: TGTGCCAGCAGCTTAGATCAGTACGATGTCTACGAGCAGTACTTC

v_gene: TRBV11-2
abundance: many
j_gene: TRBJ2-1
d_gene: -
CDR3aa: CASSSDLQGSGLLSYNEQFF
CDR3nt: TGTGCCAGCAGCTCGGATTTACAGGGTTCAGGTCTCTTGTCCTACAATGAGCAGTTCTTC

v_gene: TRBV20-1
abundance: few
j_gene: TRBJ2-2
d_gene: TRBD1
CDR3aa: CSARNRGNTGELFF
CDR3nt: TGCAGTGCTAGGAACAGGGGAAACACCGGGGAGCTGTTTTTT